This T cell receptor (beta chain) was documented in a study of cytomegalovirus exposure and HLA in healthy donors. Study outcomes and limitations: Most observed TCR sequences were rare, whereas some public TCRs were detected in many donors.

Germline V gene sequence: CDR1 SEHNR, CDR2 FQNEAQ (reference sequence). This CDR3 contains 14 residues. Trimming cost V 5 bases and J 1 base, with 11 bases left between them. PCR was performed using 60 Vbeta and 13 Jbeta primers. The repertoire was sequenced with immunoSEQ multiplex PCR; TCRdb's copy has only in-frame clones and lacks some. The data hold 200,000 to 250,000 clones, with 80% to 85% observed a single time. Worth noting for this clone: The antigen remains undetermined.

This chain connects TRBV7-9 to TRBJ1-1; a possible D gene is TRBD1 (6 bases). The sequence derives from a woman aged 40 to 55 in good health and CMV-seronegative. Specimen: PBMCs. CDR3 residues: CASSLRTANTEAFF. The CDR3 DNA reads as TGTGCCAGCAGCCTACGGACAGCGAACACTGAAGCTTTCTTT.